Sequencing of this T cell receptor beta chain was carried out in a study of shared clonotypes between healthy human individuals. TCRdb's table, derived via immunoSEQ multiplex PCR, lists solely in-frame clones and lacks some. This table has 2 million to 2.5 million clones, 80% to 95% appearing once. The V segment lost 6 bases and the J segment 0 bases; nucleotides outside the gene matches: 5. The CDR3 is made up of 15 amino acids. Germline CDR1 is MDHEN and CDR2 is SYDVKM. The TCR was taken from a man in his late teens or twenties in good health. Some clones in this sample may be carry-over from other donors' samples. Source material: naive CD4+ T cells from PBMCs. Indicated subset: CD45RA+ positively selected. V gene TRBV28 combines with J gene TRBJ1-5; 7 bases are a match to TRBD1. The CDR3 region is CASRGGQNSNQPQHF. The DNA for the CDR3 is TGTGCCAGCAGAGGGGGACAGAATAGCAATCAGCCCCAGCATTTT.